This passage covers 2 T cell receptor beta chains from one sample sequenced in a study of identical twins. Using its own MiXCR run on the 5' RACE reads, TCRdb lists one record per CDR3 protein. This sample carries some 320,000 distinct CDR3 sequences, around an eighth of them seen once, and the ten largest clones take 7.2%. These same records also appear under a second study, on yellow fever vaccine responses in identical twins.

The sample taken for sequencing was CD8+ T cells sorted from blood. These receptors were taken from a woman under 30 in good health.

This chain uses TRBV2 with TRBJ2-5, with TRBD2 identical over 8 bases. V lost 3 bases to trimming and J lost 0 bases; unmatched junction nucleotides: 0. From germline, CDR1 is SNHLY and CDR2 FYNNEI. The CDR3 extends over 14 amino acids. The CDR3 is CASSDSGDQETQYF. The DNA for the CDR3 is TGTGCCAGCAGTGATAGCGGGGACCAAGAGACCCAGTACTTC.

This chain links TRBV6-5 with TRBJ1-1, with D perhaps matching TRBD1 (5 bases). This CDR3 has 13 residues. In germline, CDR1 is MNHEY, CDR2 SVGAGI. Trimming took 0 bases from V and 7 from J, leaving 9 bases between them. The CDR3 region has the DNA TGTGCCAGCAGTTACTCGATGGGGGATGAAGCTTTCTTT. Protein sequence: CASSYSMGDEAFF.